This T cell receptor beta chain was sequenced in a study of blood T cell repertoires in COVID-19. Overall study: The study drew acute and convalescent COVID-19 samples from the United States, Italy and Spain. PBMCs, B-cell-depleted T cells, or T cells were the source of the cDNA or gDNA that made up the material.

CDR1 is MNHNS, CDR2 SASEGT, per germline. Trimming at V came to 3 bases and at J to 6 bases, leaving 9 bases not matched to a gene. The CDR3 runs to 16 residues. Under the authors' procedure: Reference gene primer amplification in the assay estimated nucleated cell counts. Libraries were prepared by immunoSEQ multiplex PCR; TCRdb keeps only in-frame clonotypes and omits some of them. V and J calls and clone size follow that table, whereas D and trimming were derived from the DNA. The table has fewer than 500,000 clones, more than 65% seen once; the top ten hold roughly 1.1%. There are a few counts of this clone.

The chain links TRBV6-1 to TRBJ2-1, with 9 positions matching TRBD2. This receptor was identified in a human donor with acute or convalescent COVID-19. The donor label of this sample is uncertain. The specimen was peripheral blood. The chain's CDR3 is CASSELLAGSRNEQFF. The CDR3 DNA follows: TGTGCCAGCAGTGAGTTACTAGCGGGCTCCCGCAATGAGCAGTTCTTC.